Presented here are 10 T cell receptor beta chains from one specimen sequenced in a study of T cell repertoires in cytomegalovirus infection (dated by TCRdb to between 2018 and 2020). Sequencing instrument: Illumina HiSeq 1500. In TCRdb, the public reads were trimmed at Q25 with fastp and aligned with MiXCR, with productive beta chains retained. Identical CDR3 protein sequences are pooled into one entry, listed with their most common genes and DNA. The sample has around 240,000 distinct CDR3 sequences on record, about 20% of them singletons. Together, the top ten hold roughly 18% of the sample. The sample comprised CD8+ T cells from PBMCs. These receptors were taken from a human donor in good health (CMV status not recorded). Some clones in this sample may be carry-over from other donors' samples.

This clonotype has a handful of counts. The gene calls are TRBV5-3 and TRBJ1-1; D gene unclear. TRBV5-3 is an open reading frame whose function is uncertain. This CDR3 spans 14 amino acids. Trimming left V 9 bases short and J 1 base short, with 16 bases between. CDR3 sequence reads: CANSSLLGNTEAFF. In nucleotides, the CDR3 is TGTGCCAACAGCTCGCTATTAGGGAACACTGAAGCTTTCTTT.

This clonotype was recorded a few times. V gene TRBV28 combines with J gene TRBJ1-6, with unresolved D. V was clipped by 8 bases and J by 10 bases, with 15 bases between them. The CDR3 is 13 amino acids. Germline CDR1 MDHEN, CDR2 SYDVKM. CDR3 sequence: CASGLFNPSPLHF. CDR3 nucleotides: TGTGCCAGCGGCCTCTTCAATCCATCACCCCTCCACTTT. The variable domain in full, completed from reference TRBV28 and TRBJ1-6, reads DVKVTQSSRYLVKRTGEKVFLECVQDMDHENMFWYRQDPGLGLRLIYFSYDVKMKEKGDIPEGYSVSREKKERFSLILESASTNQTSMYLCASGLFNPSPLHFGNGTRLTVT.

This clonotype turned up a few times. V is TRBV4-2 and J is TRBJ1-3; D unclear. The CDR3 is 15 amino acids. Germline assignment: CDR1 LGHNA and CDR2 YNFKEQ. V lost 1 base, J lost 1 base, and 8 bases lay in between. CDR3 residues: CASSQGRGSGNTIYF. The CDR3 coding sequence is TGTGCCAGCAGCCAAGGTCGTGGATCTGGAAACACCATATATTTT.

The chain combines TRBV28 with TRBJ1-6; D is possibly TRBD1 (5 bases). V shed 6 bases and J shed 7 bases, with 10 bases lying between them. The CDR3 loop spans 13 amino acids. The germline gives CDR1 MDHEN, CDR2 SYDVKM. CDR3 DNA: TGTGCCAGCAGCCAGTGGGGGAATTCACCCCTCCACTTT. As protein: CASSQWGNSPLHF.

This clonotype was observed a few times. V and J are TRBV6-5 and TRBJ1-1; D ambiguous. The CDR3 contains 17 residues. The V end was cut by 0 bases, the J end by 1 base, with 15 bases between. Germline V gene lookup returns CDR1 MNHEY and CDR2 SVGAGI. CDR3 sequence: CASSYSWLATRNTEAFF. The CDR3 DNA sequence: TGTGCCAGCAGTTACTCGTGGCTAGCGACAAGGAACACTGAAGCTTTCTTT.

This rearrangement joins TRBV28 to TRBJ2-7, with D perhaps matching TRBD1 (5 bases). The germline V gene encodes CDR1 MDHEN and CDR2 SYDVKM. The ends were cut back, 8 bases at V and 5 bases at J, with 13 bases in the middle. The CDR3 sequence is 12 residues long. CDR3 amino acids: CASCTGGHEQYF. The CDR3 region has the DNA TGTGCCAGCTGTACAGGCGGCCACGAGCAGTACTTC.

There are many counts of this clonotype. The CDR3 reads CASSLGTEEQYF. The CDR3 coding sequence is TGTGCCAGCAGTTTAGGGACAGAGGAGCAGTACTTC. The chain uses TRBV12-3 or TRBV12-4 and TRBJ2-7; weak D call: TRBD1 (6 bases). Deletions cut 1 base from V and 7 bases from J, with 8 bases between. The CDR3 consists of 12 residues.

This clonotype was recorded at least ten times. V and J are TRBV7-9 and TRBJ2-5; tentative D call: TRBD2 (6 bases). This CDR3 has 12 amino acids. V was pared by 3 bases and J by 5 bases, with 7 bases between. Germline assignment: CDR1 SEHNR and CDR2 FQNEAQ (reference sequence). In DNA form, the CDR3 reads TGTGCCAGCAGCTTTGGGGGGGAGACCCAGTACTTC. This encodes CASSFGGETQYF.

This clonotype has ten or more counts. V is TRBV7-8 and J is TRBJ2-1; 10 bases map to TRBD2. The length of the CDR3 is 16 residues. V lost 5 bases and J lost 4; bases outside the gene matches: 8. CDR1 is SGHVS, CDR2 FQNEAQ, per germline. This CDR3 reads CASSPNSGGAYNEQFF. CDR3 in DNA: TGTGCCAGCAGCCCAAACAGCGGGGGGGCTTACAATGAGCAGTTCTTC.

This clonotype has a count of ten or more. This chain links TRBV7-7 with TRBJ2-3; perhaps TRBD1 as D (5 bases). The CDR3 covers 14 residues. The V gene's germline CDR1 is SSHAT and CDR2 FNYEAQ (reference sequence). The V and J ends lost 1 base and 6 bases respectively, with 11 bases between them. The CDR3 loop reads CASSLGVSGDTQYF. The CDR3 region has the DNA TGTGCCAGCAGCTTAGGTGTTTCAGGGGATACGCAGTATTTT.